This T cell receptor beta chain was recovered during a study of CD8+ T cells in alopecia areata. Trimming stripped 5 bases from V and 1 base from J, with 14 bases between. The CDR3 extends over 14 amino acids. Per the germline V gene, CDR1 is GTSNPN and CDR2 is SVGIG (reference sequence). Study-level points and caveats: Under tofacitinib, numerous expanded lesional clonotypes remained detectable in scalp and blood. Scalp samples also contribute reads from the resident alphabeta T cells found in normal skin.

Treatment denoted: oral pan-JAK inhibitor, 5-10 mg twice daily. Researchers picked out CD4+ and CD8+ T cells from PBMCs by sorting. Sequencing relied on a cDNA template that was reverse transcribed from extracted RNA. Sequencing was performed with immunoSEQ multiplex PCR; in TCRdb, only in-frame clones are kept and a portion is missing. This sample yields over 150,000 clones, of which roughly 61% are seen a single time; over 10% belongs to the top ten. The sample holds a few counts of this clone. Its antigen remains unidentified. The chain couples TRBV30 to TRBJ2-5; D may match TRBD1 or TRBD2 (5 bases each). This TCR derives from a human donor with alopecia areata. The source material was CD8+ T cells sorted from blood, sampled at week 24, from a patient treated with tofacitinib. The CDR3 sequence: CAWGAAGVQETQYF. The CDR3 nucleotides read TGTGCCTGGGGGGCGGCGGGTGTCCAAGAGACCCAGTACTTC.